These T cell receptor beta chains were read from a single sample in a study of CD8 T cells in ankylosing spondylitis. TCRdb fed the 5' RACE reads into MiXCR, producing one record per CDR3 protein. The data show more than 110,000 distinct CDR3 sequences, roughly 8.3% seen once. The sequenced sample was synovial fluid, either unsorted or a sorted T cell fraction (not recorded which). The receptors here all came from a male donor with ankylosing spondylitis. CDR3s include the opening cysteine and the closing phenylalanine or tryptophan. The D gene is left open where the match is weak. Not every row has a clone size; where given, it reads once, few, many or a size class.

DNA,CDR3,V,D,J,size
TGTGCCAGCAGCGGACCATACACTGAAGCTTTCTTT,CASSGPYTEAFF,TRBV9,NA,TRBJ1-1,many
TGTGCCAGCAGTTTGTGGCCGAACTACAATGAGCAGTTCTTC,CASSLWPNYNEQFF,TRBV27,NA,TRBJ2-1,few
TGCAGTGCTCCTCTAGCGGGGGGGAGGGATACGCAGTATTTT,CSAPLAGGRDTQYF,TRBV20-1,TRBD2,TRBJ2-3,many
TGTGCTAGTGGTTTGATCCCAGACGGGACAGGGAACACAGATACGCAGTATTTT,CASGLIPDGTGNTDTQYF,TRBV12-5,TRBD1,TRBJ2-3,NA
TGTGCCAGCAGCTCGACAGGGATAGCGGGGACCATATATTTT,CASSSTGIAGTIYF,TRBV9,TRBD1,TRBJ1-3,many
TGCAGTGCTAGGCCCCAGGGCCGGGACTGGGGAGGTGAGCAGTTCTTC,CSARPQGRDWGGEQFF,TRBV20-1,NA,TRBJ2-1,NA
TGTGCCAGCAGTTCACCCCGGAGGGCGAACACCGGGGAGCTGTTTTTT,CASSSPRRANTGELFF,TRBV28,NA,TRBJ2-2,many
TGTGCCTGGAGTCCCGACAGCCTTTTAAACGAGCAGTACTTC,CAWSPDSLLNEQYF,TRBV30,NA,TRBJ2-7,few
TGTGCCAGCTCACCCACAGGGATTCGGAACACTGAAGCTTTCTTT,CASSPTGIRNTEAFF,TRBV18,NA,TRBJ1-1,NA
TGTGCCAGCAGGGAGAGCTTATATAATTCACCCCTCCACTTT,CASRESLYNSPLHF,TRBV28,NA,TRBJ1-6,many
TGCAGTGCTAGAGACGGGATCGGGACAGGCACCAATTCACCCCTCCACTTT,CSARDGIGTGTNSPLHF,TRBV20-1,TRBD1,TRBJ1-6,many
TGTGCCAGCACGTGGGACTCCCCTTCACCGTGGAACACTGAAGCTTTCTTT,CASTWDSPSPWNTEAFF,TRBV27,NA,TRBJ1-1,few
TGCAGTGCTCACACTGGACAGGGAGGAAATTCACCCCTCCACTTT,CSAHTGQGGNSPLHF,TRBV20-1,TRBD1,TRBJ1-6,many
TGTGCCAGCAGCACGACAGGGGGGAAAGCTTTCTTT,CASSTTGGKAFF,TRBV9,TRBD1,TRBJ1-1,many
TGTGCCAGCAGTTACGTGAAGAATCAGCCCCAGCATTTT,CASSYVKNQPQHF,TRBV6-5,NA,TRBJ1-5,NA
TGTGCCAGCTCACCGGGGGGGGCGGTGGGCACTGAAGCTTTCTTT,CASSPGGAVGTEAFF,TRBV18,NA,TRBJ1-1,many
TGTGCCAGCAGCTCGGGGGGCTTCTATAATTCACCCCTCCACTTT,CASSSGGFYNSPLHF,TRBV7-9,NA,TRBJ1-6,many